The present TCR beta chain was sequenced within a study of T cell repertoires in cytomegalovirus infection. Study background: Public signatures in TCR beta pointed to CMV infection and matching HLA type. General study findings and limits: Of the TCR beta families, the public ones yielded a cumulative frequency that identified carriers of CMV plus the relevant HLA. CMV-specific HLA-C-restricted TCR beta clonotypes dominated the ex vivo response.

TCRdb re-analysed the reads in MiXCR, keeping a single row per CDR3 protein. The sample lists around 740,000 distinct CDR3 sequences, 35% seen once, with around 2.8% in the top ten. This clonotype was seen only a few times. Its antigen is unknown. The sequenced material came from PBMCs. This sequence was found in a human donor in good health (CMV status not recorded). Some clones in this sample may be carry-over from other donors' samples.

The CDR3: CASSLSRVSYEQYF. The CDR3 nucleotides are TGTGCCAGCAGCTTAAGCAGGGTCTCCTACGAGCAGTACTTC. The chain uses TRBV7-8 and TRBJ2-7; D is perhaps TRBD1 (5 bases). V lost 2 bases and J 0 bases, leaving 8 bases between the germline ends. The length of the CDR3 is 14 residues. CDR1 SGHVS and CDR2 FQNEAQ come from the germline V gene.